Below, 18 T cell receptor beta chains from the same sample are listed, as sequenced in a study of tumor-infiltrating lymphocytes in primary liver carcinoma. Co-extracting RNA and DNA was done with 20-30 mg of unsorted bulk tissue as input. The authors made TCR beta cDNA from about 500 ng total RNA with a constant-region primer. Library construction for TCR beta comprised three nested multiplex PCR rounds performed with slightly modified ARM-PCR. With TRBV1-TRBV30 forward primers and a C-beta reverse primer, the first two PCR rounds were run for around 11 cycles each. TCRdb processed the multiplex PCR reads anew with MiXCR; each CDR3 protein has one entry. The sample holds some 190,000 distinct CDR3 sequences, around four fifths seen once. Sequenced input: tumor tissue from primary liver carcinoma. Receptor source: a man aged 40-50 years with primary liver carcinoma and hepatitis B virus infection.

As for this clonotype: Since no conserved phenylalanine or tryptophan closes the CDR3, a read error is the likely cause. Here the CDR3 reads CATSDLRSASTDTQYL. The CDR3 region has the DNA TGTGCCACCAGTGATTTGCGGTCCGCTAGCACAGATACGCAGTATCTT. The genes are TRBV24-1 and TRBJ2-3; D gene uncertain. The V gene's germline CDR1 is KGHDR and CDR2 SFDVKD. V was shortened by 0 bases and J by 0 bases, with 9 bases between the two germline ends. The CDR3 is 16 amino acids.

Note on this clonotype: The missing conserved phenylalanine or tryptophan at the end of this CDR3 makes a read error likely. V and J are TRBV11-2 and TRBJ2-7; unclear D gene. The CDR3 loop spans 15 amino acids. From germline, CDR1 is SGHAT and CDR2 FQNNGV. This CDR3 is CASGLSGEVTYEQYS. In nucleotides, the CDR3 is TGTGCCAGCGGCTTAAGTGGAGAGGTGACCTACGAGCAGTACTCC.

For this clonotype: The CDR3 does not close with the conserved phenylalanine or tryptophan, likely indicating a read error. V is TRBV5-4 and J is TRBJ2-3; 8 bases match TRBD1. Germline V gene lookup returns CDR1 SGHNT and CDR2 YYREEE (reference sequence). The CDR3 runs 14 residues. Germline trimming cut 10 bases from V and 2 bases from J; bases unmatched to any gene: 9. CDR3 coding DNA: TGTGCCGCCTGTGACAGGGGACTCACAGATACGCAGTATCTT. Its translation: CAACDRGLTDTQYL.

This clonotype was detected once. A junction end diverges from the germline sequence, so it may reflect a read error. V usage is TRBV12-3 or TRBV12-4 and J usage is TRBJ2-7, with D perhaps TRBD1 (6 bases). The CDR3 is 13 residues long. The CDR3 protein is CASSNTGIIEQYF. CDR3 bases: TGTGCCAGCAGTAATACAGGGATTATCGAGCAGTATTTC.

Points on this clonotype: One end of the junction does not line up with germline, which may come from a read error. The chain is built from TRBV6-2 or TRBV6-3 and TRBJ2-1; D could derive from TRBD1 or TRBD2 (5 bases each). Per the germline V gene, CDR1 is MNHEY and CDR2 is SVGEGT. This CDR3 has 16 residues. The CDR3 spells CVSSPPGQGSYNEQFF. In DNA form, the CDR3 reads TGTGTCAGCAGTCCGCCGGGGCAGGGCTCCTACAATGAGCAGTTCTTC.

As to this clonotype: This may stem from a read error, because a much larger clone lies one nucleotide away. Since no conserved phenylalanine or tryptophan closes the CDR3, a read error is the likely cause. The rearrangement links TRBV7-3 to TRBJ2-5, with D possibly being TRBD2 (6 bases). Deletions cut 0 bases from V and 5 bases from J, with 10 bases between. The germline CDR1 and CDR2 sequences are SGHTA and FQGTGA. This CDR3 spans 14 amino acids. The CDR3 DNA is TGTGCCAGCAGCTTAACCGCAGGGAGGGAGACCCAGTACCTC. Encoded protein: CASSLTAGRETQYL.

The chain's CDR3 is CASSLRGTGGGNTIYF. DNA of the CDR3: TGTGCCAGCAGTTTACGCGGGACAGGAGGAGGAAACACCATATATTTT. The chain uses TRBV25-1 and TRBJ1-3, with 8 positions matching TRBD1. CDR1 is MGHDK and CDR2 is SYGVNS in the germline V gene. CDR3 length: 16 residues. V gave up 5 bases and J gave up 4 bases; unmatched junction bases: 10.

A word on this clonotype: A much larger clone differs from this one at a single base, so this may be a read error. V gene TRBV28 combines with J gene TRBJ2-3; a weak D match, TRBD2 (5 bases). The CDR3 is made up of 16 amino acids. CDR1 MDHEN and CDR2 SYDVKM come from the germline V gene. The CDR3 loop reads CVTKIRASSWTDTQYF. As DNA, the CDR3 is TGTGTCACCAAAATACGGGCTAGCTCTTGGACAGATACGCAGTATTTT.

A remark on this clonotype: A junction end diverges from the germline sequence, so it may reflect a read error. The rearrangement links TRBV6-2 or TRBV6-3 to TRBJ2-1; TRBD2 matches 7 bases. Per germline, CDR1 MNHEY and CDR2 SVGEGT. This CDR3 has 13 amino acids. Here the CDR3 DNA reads TGTACCAGCAGGACTAGTAGGAGAACTGAGCAGTTCTTC. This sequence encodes CTSRTSRRTEQFF.

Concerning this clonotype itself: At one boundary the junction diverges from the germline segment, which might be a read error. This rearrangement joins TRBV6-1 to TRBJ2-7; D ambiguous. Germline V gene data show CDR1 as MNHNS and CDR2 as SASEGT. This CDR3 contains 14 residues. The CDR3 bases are TGTTCCAGTACAAGCAGGAGCTTGTCCTACGAGCAGTACTTC. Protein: CSSTSRSLSYEQYF.

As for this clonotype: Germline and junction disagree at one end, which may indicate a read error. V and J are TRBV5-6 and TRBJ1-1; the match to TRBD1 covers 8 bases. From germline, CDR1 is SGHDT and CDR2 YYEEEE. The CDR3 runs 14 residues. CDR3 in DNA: TGTGCCAGCAGCGCACGACAGGGGCAGACTGAAGTTTTCTTT. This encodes CASSARQGQTEVFF.

CDR3 bases: TGCGCCAGCAGCCAGAACAAGGGGCGATCTATGAATTCACCCCTCCACTTT. Translated, it gives CASSQNKGRSMNSPLHF. This chain uses TRBV4-1 with TRBJ1-6; TRBD1 might be the D (5 bases). Trimming shortened V by 3 bases and J by 7 bases, and 19 bases separated the two germline ends. Per the germline V gene, CDR1 is MGHRA and CDR2 is YSYEKL. CDR3 size: 17 residues.

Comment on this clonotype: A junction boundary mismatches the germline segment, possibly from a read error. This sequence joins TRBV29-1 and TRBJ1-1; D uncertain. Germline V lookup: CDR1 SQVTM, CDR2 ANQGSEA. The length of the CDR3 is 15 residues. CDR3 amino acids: CSVAPRWGMNTEAFF. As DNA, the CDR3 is TGCAGCGTTGCCCCGAGATGGGGAATGAACACCGAAGCCTTCTTT. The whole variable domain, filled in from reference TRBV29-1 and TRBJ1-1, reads SAVISQKPSRDICQRGTSLTIQCQVDSQVTMMFWYRQQPGQSLTLIATANQGSEATYESGFVIDKFPISRPNLTFSTLTVSNMSPEDSSIYLCSVAPRWGMNTEAFFGQGTRLTVV.

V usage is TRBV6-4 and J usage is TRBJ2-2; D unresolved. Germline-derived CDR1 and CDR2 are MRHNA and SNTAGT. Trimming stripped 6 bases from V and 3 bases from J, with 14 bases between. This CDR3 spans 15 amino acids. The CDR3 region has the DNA TGTGCCAGCAGCCTTCTGCGTGGAGACACCGGGGAGCTGTTTTTT. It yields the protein CASSLLRGDTGELFF.

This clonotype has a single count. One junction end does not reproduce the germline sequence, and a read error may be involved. The CDR3 sequence is CNVMGNTRELFF. The CDR3 DNA is TGCAACGTTATGGGTAACACCAGGGAGCTGTTTTTT. The genes are TRBV29-1 and TRBJ2-2; D unresolved. This CDR3 contains 12 residues. Looked up from germline, CDR1 is SQVTM and CDR2 is ANQGSEA.

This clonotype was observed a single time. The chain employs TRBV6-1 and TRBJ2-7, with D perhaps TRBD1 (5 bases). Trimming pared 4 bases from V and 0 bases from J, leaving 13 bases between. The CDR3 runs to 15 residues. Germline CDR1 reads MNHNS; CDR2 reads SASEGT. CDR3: CASSVETVGSYEQYF. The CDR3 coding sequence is TGTGCCAGCAGTGTTGAGACAGTGGGCTCCTACGAGCAGTACTTC.

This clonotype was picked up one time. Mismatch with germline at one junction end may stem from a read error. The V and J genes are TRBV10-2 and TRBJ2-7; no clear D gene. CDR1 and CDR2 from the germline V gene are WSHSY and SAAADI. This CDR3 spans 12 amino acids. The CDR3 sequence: CASSFSVGEQYF. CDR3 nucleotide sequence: TGCGCTAGCAGTTTCTCGGTGGGTGAGCAGTACTTC.

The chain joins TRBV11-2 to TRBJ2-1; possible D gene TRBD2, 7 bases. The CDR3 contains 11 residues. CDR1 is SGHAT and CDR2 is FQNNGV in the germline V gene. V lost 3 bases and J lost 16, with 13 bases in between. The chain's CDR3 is CASSLGGGQFF. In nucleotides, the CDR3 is TGTGCCAGCAGCTTGGGGGGGGGGCAATTCTTC.